A selection of T cell receptor beta chains follows, all from one sample in a study of response to subunit inactivated influenza vaccine. Each CDR3 protein is one row after TCRdb ran MiXCR on the RT-PCR reads. Of about 520,000 distinct CDR3 sequences in the sample, approximately 9.9% were seen once. The specimen was PBMCs from blood, collected about 6 weeks after vaccination. The receptors come from a man aged 45-65 years who received an inactivated influenza vaccine. The CDR3 runs from the conserved cysteine through the conserved F or W. The order of the fields is D gene, J gene, CDR3 length, V gene, clone size, CDR3 protein, CDR3 DNA. D genes are given only for firm matches. Clone size, where shown, is once, few, many, or a class for clones that have expanded.

TRBD1 TRBJ2-2 15 TRBV24-1 few CATSRDSANTGELFF TGTGCCACCAGCCGGGACAGCGCGAACACCGGGGAGCTGTTTTTT
. TRBJ2-7 15 TRBV29-1 . CSVEDLYGGGDEQYF TGCAGCGTTGAAGATCTTTACGGAGGAGGGGACGAGCAGTACTTC
. TRBJ1-1 14 TRBV7-2 few CASSLGEVNTEAFF TGTGCCAGCAGCTTAGGGGAGGTGAACACTGAAGCTTTCTTT
. TRBJ1-1 15 TRBV6-2/TRBV6-3 many CASSYSRTENTEAFF TGTGCCAGCAGTTACTCGAGGACGGAGAACACTGAAGCTTTCTTT
TRBD2 TRBJ2-1 16 TRBV3-1 . CASSQDPLAAYNEQFF TGTGCCAGCAGCCAAGATCCCCTAGCGGCCTACAATGAGCAGTTCTTC
. TRBJ1-1 19 TRBV4-2 . CASSQWVKKISSGIAEAFF TGTGCCAGCAGCCAATGGGTGAAAAAGATAAGTTCAGGGATAGCTGAAGCTTTCTTT
TRBD1 TRBJ2-7 15 TRBV12-3/TRBV12-4 few CASSLTRTGGREQYF TGTGCCAGCAGTTTAACCCGGACAGGGGGCCGCGAGCAGTACTTC
TRBD2 TRBJ2-1 15 TRBV11-1 . CASSIAGGPFYEQFF TGTGCCAGCAGCATCGCGGGAGGGCCCTTTTATGAGCAGTTCTTC
. TRBJ2-3 13 TRBV29-1 few CSVGAASTDTQYF TGCAGCGTTGGTGCAGCTAGCACAGATACGCAGTATTTT
. TRBJ2-7 12 TRBV24-1 . CATAGSSYEQYF TGTGCCACCGCCGGGAGCTCCTACGAGCAGTACTTC
. TRBJ2-7 13 TRBV12-3/TRBV12-4 . CASSFDTTYEQYF TGTGCCAGCAGTTTTGACACTACCTACGAGCAGTACTTC
TRBD1 TRBJ2-7 14 TRBV7-9 few CASSSGQESYEQYF TGTGCCAGCAGCTCGGGACAGGAGTCCTACGAGCAGTACTTC
TRBD2 TRBJ2-7 14 TRBV7-2 many CASSSSGGAPEQYF TGTGCCAGCAGCTCTAGCGGGGGGGCCCCCGAGCAGTACTTC
. TRBJ2-5 14 TRBV29-1 few CSVSEGAGGETQYF TGCAGCGTTTCTGAAGGGGCTGGGGGGGAGACCCAGTACTTC
. TRBJ2-7 15 TRBV7-3 once CASSLQGQAGYEQYF TGTGCCAGCAGCCTCCAGGGGCAGGCGGGCTACGAGCAGTACTTC
TRBD1 TRBJ2-5 14 TRBV20-1 many CSASNRGLRETQYF TGCAGTGCTAGTAACAGGGGCCTTCGAGAGACCCAGTACTTC
TRBD1 TRBJ2-1 15 TRBV7-8 few CASSRGTGGSNEQFF TGTGCCAGCAGCCGAGGGACAGGGGGGAGCAATGAGCAGTTCTTC
TRBD2 TRBJ2-1 19 TRBV9 . CASSASTSAGTKIYNEQFF TGTGCCAGCAGCGCATCAACCTCCGCCGGGACTAAAATCTACAATGAGCAGTTCTTC
. TRBJ1-1 12 TRBV15 . CATSAIRAEAFF TGTGCCACCAGCGCTATTCGGGCTGAAGCTTTCTTT
. TRBJ2-1 15 TRBV7-2 many CASSLAVGRVNEQFF TGTGCCAGCAGCTTAGCAGTAGGCAGGGTCAATGAGCAGTTCTTC
. TRBJ1-5 16 TRBV4-1 . CASSRGEGGPDQPQHF TGCGCCAGCAGCCGAGGGGAGGGGGGTCCTGATCAGCCCCAGCATTTT
. TRBJ2-5 14 TRBV28 many CASRAGVLGETQYF TGTGCCAGCAGGGCAGGGGTACTGGGAGAGACCCAGTACTTC
. TRBJ1-5 13 TRBV18 few CASSPLQNQPQHF TGTGCCAGCTCACCTCTTCAAAATCAGCCCCAGCATTTT
. TRBJ1-1 15 TRBV4-2 . CASSQEFLGGTEAFF TGTGCCAGCAGCCAAGAGTTCCTGGGGGGGACTGAAGCTTTCTTT
. TRBJ2-1 16 TRBV14 . CASSQEATYNGDEQFF TGTGCCAGCAGCCAAGAAGCCACTTACAATGGAGATGAGCAGTTCTTC
TRBD1 TRBJ2-3 14 TRBV5-5 . CASRTGFSTDTQYF TGTGCCAGCAGGACAGGGTTTAGCACAGATACGCAGTATTTT
TRBD2 TRBJ2-3 16 TRBV20-1 once CSARTGTSGRSDTQYF TGCAGTGCTAGAACGGGGACTAGCGGGAGGTCAGATACGCAGTATTTT
TRBD2 TRBJ2-1 13 TRBV5-1 many CASSPGGENEQFF TGCGCCAGCAGCCCGGGAGGGGAAAATGAGCAGTTCTTC
. TRBJ1-1 15 TRBV4-3 many CASSQGVDMNTEAFF TGCGCCAGCAGCCAAGGTGTAGACATGAACACTGAAGCTTTCTTT
TRBD1 TRBJ1-1 14 TRBV12-3/TRBV12-4 . CASSLLTGGTEAFF TGTGCCAGCAGTTTATTGACAGGGGGCACTGAAGCTTTCTTT
. TRBJ2-7 12 TRBV29-1 many CSIRDGSYEQYF TGCAGCATCCGGGACGGTTCCTACGAGCAGTACTTC
TRBD1 TRBJ2-5 14 TRBV5-1 few CASSAGTGYETQYF TGCGCCAGCAGCGCCGGGACAGGGTACGAGACCCAGTACTTC
. TRBJ2-6 18 TRBV15 . CATSQDTQANSGANVLTF TGTGCCACCAGCCAAGATACCCAGGCGAACTCTGGGGCCAACGTCCTGACTTTC
TRBD2 TRBJ2-7 18 TRBV12-3/TRBV12-4 few CASSLSPLTSGRRYEQYF TGTGCCAGCAGTTTAAGTCCCCTAACTAGCGGGAGGCGCTACGAGCAGTACTTC
TRBD2 TRBJ2-5 15 TRBV29-1 few CSVGQLAGAGETQYF TGCAGCGTGGGGCAACTAGCGGGAGCCGGAGAGACCCAGTACTTC
. TRBJ2-1 14 TRBV12-3/TRBV12-4 few CASSLGATYNEQFF TGTGCCAGCAGTTTGGGGGCCACCTACAATGAGCAGTTCTTC
. TRBJ2-5 14 TRBV10-3 few CAISEGAHQETQYF TGTGCCATCAGTGAGGGGGCACATCAAGAGACCCAGTACTTC
. TRBJ2-3 14 TRBV24-1 few CATREGHRTDTQYF TGTGCCACCAGGGAAGGACACCGCACAGATACGCAGTATTTT
. TRBJ2-5 13 TRBV3-1 few CASRRDLQETQYF TGTGCCAGCAGACGGGACTTACAAGAGACCCAGTACTTC
. TRBJ1-2 16 TRBV5-1 few CASSLDGGIGNYGYTF TGCGCCAGCAGCTTGGACGGGGGAATTGGTAACTATGGCTACACCTTC
. TRBJ2-7 12 TRBV18 many CASSPPGNEQYF TGTGCCAGCTCACCGCCAGGGAACGAGCAGTACTTC